A single sample gave rise to the 20 T cell receptor beta chains below, sequenced in a study of a mutant IDH1 vaccine in newly diagnosed glioma. Specified time point: week 23, last vaccination. A single vaccine dose contained 300 ug of mutant IDH1 20-mer peptide, and topical imiquimod was used with it. These receptors' targets are unknown. This table comes from immunoSEQ multiplex PCR, and its TCRdb copy is limited to in-frame clones, with some not included. The sample lists approximately 28,000 clones, 65% to 85% occurring once. The source material was PBMCs, sampled from a glioma patient whose treatment included an IDH1 peptide vaccine. Receptors were obtained from a woman aged 18 to 35 with glioma.

The V call is TRBV28, the J call TRBJ1-2; D not certain. Trimming removed 5 bases from V and 4 bases from J, with 17 bases in between. In germline, CDR1 is MDHEN, CDR2 SYDVKM. This CDR3 is built from 15 residues. This CDR3 reads CASSSRTLRPYGYTF. Written as DNA, the CDR3 is TGTGCCAGCAGTAGCAGGACGCTACGACCCTATGGCTACACCTTC.

J is TRBJ2-4 and V is TRBV27; D may be TRBD1 (6 bases). Germline V gene data show CDR1 as MNHEY and CDR2 as SMNVEV (reference sequence). This CDR3 spans 14 amino acids. V lost 3 bases to trimming and J lost 5 bases, with 11 bases between them. CDR3 in amino acids: CASSFDRNQNIQYF. CDR3 sequence (DNA): TGTGCCAGCAGTTTTGACAGGAACCAAAACATTCAGTACTTC.

The chain has TRBV7-2 and TRBJ2-7, with TRBD2 matching over 8 bases. The junction had 12 bases not matched to a gene; V was cut back by 5 bases and J by 6 bases. The germline CDR1 and CDR2 sequences are SGHTA and FQGNSA. The CDR3 consists of 15 residues. The CDR3 sequence is CASSPDSGRSPEQYF. The DNA of the CDR3 is TGTGCCAGCAGCCCCGACAGCGGGAGATCCCCCGAGCAGTACTTC.

The V and J genes are TRBV5-1 and TRBJ1-3; the D is unclear. Germline V gene sequence: CDR1 SGHRS, CDR2 YFSETQ. The CDR3 has 17 residues. V lost 0 bases and J 0 bases, leaving 13 bases between the germline ends. The CDR3 nucleotides read TGCGCCAGCAGCTTGGGGGTGGTAGGCGTCTCTGGAAACACCATATATTTT. Encoded protein: CASSLGVVGVSGNTIYF.

The chain uses TRBV27 and TRBJ2-7, with D uncertain. The CDR3 has 14 amino acids. Trimming removed 1 base from V and 2 bases from J, with 9 bases in between. CDR1 MNHEY and CDR2 SMNVEV come from the germline V gene (reference sequence). CDR3 amino acids: CASSLWARPYEQYF. CDR3 bases: TGTGCCAGCAGTTTATGGGCCCGGCCCTACGAGCAGTACTTC.

The V and J genes are TRBV4-1 and TRBJ1-5; D perhaps matches TRBD1 (6 bases). The V and J ends lost 1 base and 7 bases respectively, with 23 bases between them. Germline V gives CDR1 MGHRA, CDR2 YSYEKL. CDR3 length: 18 amino acids. The CDR3 DNA sequence: TGCGCCAGCAGCCAAGGTTCCTTACAACAGGGTGTATACCAGCCCCAGCATTTT. Amino acids: CASSQGSLQQGVYQPQHF.

On this clone itself: A read error may account for a junction end that differs from germline. The chain couples TRBV27 to TRBJ1-1; no firm D call. From germline, CDR1 is MNHEY and CDR2 SMNVEV (reference sequence). This CDR3 has 11 residues. The CDR3 protein is CAAGRGTEAFF. The CDR3 DNA follows: TGCGCGGCTGGGCGAGGAACTGAAGCTTTCTTT.

The chain is built from TRBV4-1 and TRBJ1-1; D not certain. Germline V lookup: CDR1 MGHRA, CDR2 YSYEKL. Trimming took off 1 base at V and 3 bases at J, with 9 bases between the two ends. The CDR3 length is 14 residues. The CDR3 protein is CASSQVTGYTEAFF. The CDR3 DNA reads TGCGCCAGCAGCCAAGTAACGGGGTACACTGAAGCTTTCTTT.

This chain joins TRBV6-5 and TRBJ1-1; 9 bases line up with TRBD1. This CDR3 has 15 residues. V lost 5 bases and J lost 4; bases outside the gene matches: 8. Germline assignment: CDR1 MNHEY and CDR2 SVGAGI. Written as DNA, the CDR3 is TGTGCCAGCAGTCCCCCCCAGACAGGGGGCACTGAAGCTTTCTTT. It yields the protein CASSPPQTGGTEAFF.

The chain couples TRBV10-1 to TRBJ2-6, with 7 bases that match TRBD1. The CDR3 loop spans 18 amino acids. V lost 7 bases and J lost 1; bases outside the gene matches: 13. CDR1 and CDR2 from the germline V gene are WNHNN and SYGVQD (reference sequence). In DNA form, the CDR3 reads TGCGCCAGCACCCATCCCGGACAGGAGGTATCTGGGGCCAACGTCCTGACTTTC. Amino acid sequence: CASTHPGQEVSGANVLTF.

The CDR3 loop is CASGGEGATGELFF. CDR3 DNA: TGTGCCAGCGGGGGGGAGGGGGCCACCGGGGAGCTGTTTTTT. The chain carries TRBV2 and TRBJ2-2, with D possibly called TRBD1 or TRBD2 (7 bases each). Germline V gene lookup returns CDR1 SNHLY and CDR2 FYNNEI. Trimming shortened V by 8 bases and J by 4 bases, and 14 bases separated the two germline ends. This CDR3 has 14 amino acids.

The chain is built from TRBV6-5 and TRBJ2-5; possibly TRBD1 for D (6 bases). This CDR3 spans 11 amino acids. Germline V gene lookup returns CDR1 MNHEY and CDR2 SVGAGI. Trimming cost V 8 bases and J 5 bases, with 9 bases left between them. The CDR3 region has the DNA TGTGCCAGCTTGAGGGGGGAGACCCAGTACTTC. It yields the protein CASLRGETQYF.

V and J are TRBV29-1 and TRBJ1-2; D is ambiguous. The CDR3 totals 12 residues. Trimming took off 5 bases at V and 0 bases at J, with 7 bases between the two ends. Germline loops: CDR1 SQVTM, CDR2 ANQGSEA. CDR3 nucleotides: TGCAGCGTTTACAGCGCTAACTATGGCTACACCTTC. Its protein is CSVYSANYGYTF.

In DNA form, the CDR3 reads TGTGCCTGGAGTCGACAGGCACCCTACGAGCAGTACTTC. Protein: CAWSRQAPYEQYF. The V and J genes are TRBV30 and TRBJ2-7; possibly TRBD1 for D (6 bases). Germline-derived CDR1 and CDR2 are GTSNPN and SVGIG (reference sequence). There are 13 residues in the CDR3. Trimming shortened V by 2 bases and J by 2 bases, and 10 bases separated the two germline ends.

This clone turned up a few times. The J gene is TRBJ2-1, the V gene TRBV4-3; 7 bases map to TRBD2. Germline CDR1 is LGHNA and CDR2 is YSLEER. CDR3 length: 15 residues. After removal of 3 bases from V and 3 bases from J, the junction contained 5 bases not matched to a gene. The CDR3 bases are TGCGCCAGCAGCCAGGCCCGGGGGGACTACAATGAGCAGTTCTTC. Protein product: CASSQARGDYNEQFF.

V is TRBV5-8 and J is TRBJ2-7; no clear D gene. Germline-derived CDR1 and CDR2 are SGHTS and YDEGEE. Trimming took off 2 bases at V and 5 bases at J, with 8 bases between the two ends. The CDR3 runs to 12 residues. In DNA form, the CDR3 reads TGTGCCAGCAGCTTTCGGGTGGACGAGCAGTACTTC. It translates to CASSFRVDEQYF.

The rearrangement uses TRBV5-5 and TRBJ1-5, with D possibly being TRBD1 (5 bases). V was trimmed by 4 bases and J by 3 bases, leaving 17 bases between them. The germline gives CDR1 SGHKS, CDR2 YYEKEE (reference sequence). CDR3 length equals 16 residues. The CDR3 region is CASSNGGGGFNQPQHF. The CDR3 coding sequence is TGTGCCAGCAGCAACGGGGGTGGAGGGTTCAATCAGCCCCAGCATTTT.

The genes are TRBV5-4 and TRBJ1-1, with D tentatively TRBD1 (6 bases). CDR3 length equals 15 residues. Per germline, CDR1 SGHNT and CDR2 YYREEE (reference sequence). V lost 5 bases to trimming and J lost 1 base, with 15 bases between them. In DNA, the CDR3 is TGTGCCAGCAGTTACAGGGTTGCGGAGAACACTGAAGCTTTCTTT. Its protein product is CASSYRVAENTEAFF.

This clone occurred once. The chain joins TRBV5-1 to TRBJ2-7, with D maybe TRBD2 (5 bases). V lost 2 bases, J lost 2 bases, and 11 bases lay in between. There are 14 residues in the CDR3. Germline V lookup: CDR1 SGHRS, CDR2 YFSETQ. The CDR3 nucleotides read TGCGCCAGCAGCTTTTCTGAGGGCACCTACGAGCAGTACTTC. This translates into CASSFSEGTYEQYF. Full variable domain (missing parts from reference TRBV5-1 and TRBJ2-7): KAGVTQTPRYLIKTRGQQVTLSCSPISGHRSVSWYQQTPGQGLQFLFEYFSETQRNKGNFPGRFSGRQFSNSRSEMNVSTLELGDSALYLCASSFSEGTYEQYFGPGTRLTVT.

The chain has TRBV29-1 and TRBJ2-5, with 7 nucleotides matching TRBD2. This CDR3 is built from 14 residues. V lost 3 bases to trimming and J lost 1 base; unmatched junction nucleotides: 5. Germline V gene sequence: CDR1 SQVTM, CDR2 ANQGSEA. CDR3 sequence reads: CSVELTSVQETQYF. The CDR3 region has the DNA TGCAGCGTTGAGTTAACTAGCGTCCAAGAGACCCAGTACTTC.